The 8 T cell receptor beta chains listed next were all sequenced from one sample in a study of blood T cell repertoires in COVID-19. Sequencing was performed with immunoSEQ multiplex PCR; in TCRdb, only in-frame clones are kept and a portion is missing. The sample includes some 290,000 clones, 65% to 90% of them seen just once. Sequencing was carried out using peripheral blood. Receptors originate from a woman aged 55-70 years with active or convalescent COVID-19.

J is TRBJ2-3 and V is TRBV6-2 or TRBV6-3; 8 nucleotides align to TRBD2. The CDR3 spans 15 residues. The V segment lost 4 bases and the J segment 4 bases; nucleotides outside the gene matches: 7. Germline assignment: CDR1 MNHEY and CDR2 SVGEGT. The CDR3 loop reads CASSFFGLASDTQYF. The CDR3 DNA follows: TGTGCCAGCAGTTTTTTTGGACTAGCTTCAGATACGCAGTATTTT.

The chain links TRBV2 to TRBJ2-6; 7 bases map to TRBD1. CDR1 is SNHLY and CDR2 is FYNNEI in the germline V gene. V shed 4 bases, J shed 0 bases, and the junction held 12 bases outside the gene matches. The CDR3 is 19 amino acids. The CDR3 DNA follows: TGTGCCAGCAGTGGCATCCGACAGGGCTACTTCTCTGGGGCCAACGTCCTGACTTTC. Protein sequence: CASSGIRQGYFSGANVLTF.

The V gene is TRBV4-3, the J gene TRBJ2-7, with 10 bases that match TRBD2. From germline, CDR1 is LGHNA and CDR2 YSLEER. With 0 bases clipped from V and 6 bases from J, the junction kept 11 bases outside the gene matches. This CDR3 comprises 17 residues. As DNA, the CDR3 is TGCGCCAGCAGCCAAGAAATAGCGGGGGGCCCCTTATCCGAGCAGTACTTC. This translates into CASSQEIAGGPLSEQYF.

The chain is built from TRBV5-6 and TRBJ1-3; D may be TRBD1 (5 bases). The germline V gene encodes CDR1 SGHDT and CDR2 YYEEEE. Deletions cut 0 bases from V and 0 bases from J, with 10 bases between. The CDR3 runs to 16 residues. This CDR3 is CASSLAGGNSGNTIYF. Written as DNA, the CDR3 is TGTGCCAGCAGCTTGGCCGGGGGAAACTCTGGAAACACCATATATTTT.

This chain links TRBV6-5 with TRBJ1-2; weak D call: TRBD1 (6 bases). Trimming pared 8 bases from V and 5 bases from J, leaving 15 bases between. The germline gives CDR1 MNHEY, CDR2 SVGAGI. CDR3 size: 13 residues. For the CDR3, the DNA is TGTGCCAGCGCCCGGGGGGCTCGATATGGCTACACCTTC. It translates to CASARGARYGYTF.

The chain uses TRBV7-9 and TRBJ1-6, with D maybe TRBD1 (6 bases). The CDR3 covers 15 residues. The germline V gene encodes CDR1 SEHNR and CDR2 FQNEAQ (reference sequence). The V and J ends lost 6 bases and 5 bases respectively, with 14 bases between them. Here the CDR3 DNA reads TGTGCCAGCAGTTTACAGGGTAGGGATAATTCACCCCTCCACTTT. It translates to CASSLQGRDNSPLHF.

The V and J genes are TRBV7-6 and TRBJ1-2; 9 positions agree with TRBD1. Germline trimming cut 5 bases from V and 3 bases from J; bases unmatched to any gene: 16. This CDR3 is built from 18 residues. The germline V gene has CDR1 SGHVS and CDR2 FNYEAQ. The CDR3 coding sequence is TGTGCCAGCAGCGAGGGGGTACAGGGGGCAGCTACTTACTATGGCTACACCTTC. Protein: CASSEGVQGAATYYGYTF. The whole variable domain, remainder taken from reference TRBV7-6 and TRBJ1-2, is GAGVSQSPRYKVTKRGQDVALRCDPISGHVSLYWYRQALGQGPEFLTYFNYEAQQDKSGLPNDRFSAERPEGSISTLTIQRTEQRDSAMYRCASSEGVQGAATYYGYTFGSGTRLTVV.

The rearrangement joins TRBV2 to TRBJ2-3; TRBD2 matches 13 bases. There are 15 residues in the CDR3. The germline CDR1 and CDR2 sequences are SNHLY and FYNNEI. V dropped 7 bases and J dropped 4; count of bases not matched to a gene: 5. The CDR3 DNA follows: TGTGCCAGCACTACGGGACTAGCGGGGCCAGATACGCAGTATTTT. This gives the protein CASTTGLAGPDTQYF.